This is a list of T cell receptor beta chains from one sample in a study of T cell responses to AZD1222 COVID-19 vaccine. TCRdb's table, derived via immunoSEQ multiplex PCR, lists solely in-frame clones and lacks some. The sample carries about 110,000 clones, over 85% recorded once. The starting material was peripheral blood, obtained on day 0 of MenACWY control vaccination. Every receptor here comes from an adult in good health. The CDR3 runs from the conserved cysteine through the conserved F or W.

v_call	j_call	cdr3_aa
TRBV7-9	TRBJ1-4	CASSFAGEKLFF
TRBV19	TRBJ2-1	CASLGGRGSYNEQFF
TRBV12-3/TRBV12-4	TRBJ1-1	CASSPGNTEAFF
TRBV6-5	TRBJ2-3	CASSLGTGRTDTQYF
TRBV25-1	TRBJ1-1	CASSELQNTEAFF
TRBV5-1	TRBJ2-3	CASSLGEGSTDTQYF
TRBV11-2	TRBJ1-2	CASSTGGVGYTF
TRBV19	TRBJ1-2	CASSVGQFYGYTF
TRBV18	TRBJ2-1	CASSPGENEQFF
TRBV11-2	TRBJ2-7	CASSLEGTGSYEQYF
TRBV2	TRBJ1-4	CASRRPQTNEKLFF